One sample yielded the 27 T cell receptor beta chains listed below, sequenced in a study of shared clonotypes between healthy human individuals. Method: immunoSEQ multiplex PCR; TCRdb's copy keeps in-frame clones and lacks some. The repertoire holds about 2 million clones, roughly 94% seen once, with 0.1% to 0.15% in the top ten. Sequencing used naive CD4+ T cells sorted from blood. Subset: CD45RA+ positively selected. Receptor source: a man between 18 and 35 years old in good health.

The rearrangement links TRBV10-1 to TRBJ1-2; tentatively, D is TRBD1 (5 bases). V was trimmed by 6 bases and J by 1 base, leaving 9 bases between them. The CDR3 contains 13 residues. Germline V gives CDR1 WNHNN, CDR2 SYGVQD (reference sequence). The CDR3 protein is CASSQDSNYGYTF. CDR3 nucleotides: TGCGCCAGCAGCCAAGACAGTAACTATGGCTACACCTTC.

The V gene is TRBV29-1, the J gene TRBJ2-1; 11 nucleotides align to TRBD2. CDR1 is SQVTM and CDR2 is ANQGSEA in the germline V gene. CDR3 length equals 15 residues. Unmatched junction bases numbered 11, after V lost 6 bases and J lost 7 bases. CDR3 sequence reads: CSVRLAGSGSNEQFF. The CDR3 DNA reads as TGCAGCGTCCGACTAGCGGGAAGTGGGTCTAATGAGCAGTTCTTC.

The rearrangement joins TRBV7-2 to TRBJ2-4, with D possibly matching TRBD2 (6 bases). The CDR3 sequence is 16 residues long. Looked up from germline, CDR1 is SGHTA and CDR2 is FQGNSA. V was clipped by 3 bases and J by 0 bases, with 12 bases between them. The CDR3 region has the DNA TGTGCCAGCAGCTTCGGCGGGACCCTAGCCAAAAACATTCAGTACTTC. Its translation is CASSFGGTLAKNIQYF.

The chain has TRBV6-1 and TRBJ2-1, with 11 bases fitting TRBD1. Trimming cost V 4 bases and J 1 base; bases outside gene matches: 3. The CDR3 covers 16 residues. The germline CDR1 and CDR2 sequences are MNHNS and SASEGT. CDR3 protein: CASSAGTGGSYNEQFF. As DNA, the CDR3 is TGTGCCAGCAGTGCCGGGACAGGGGGATCCTACAATGAGCAGTTCTTC.

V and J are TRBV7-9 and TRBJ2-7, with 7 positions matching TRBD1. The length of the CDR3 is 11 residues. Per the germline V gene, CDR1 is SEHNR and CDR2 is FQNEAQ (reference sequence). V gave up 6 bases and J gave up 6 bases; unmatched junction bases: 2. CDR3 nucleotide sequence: TGTGCCAGCAGTTCAGGGGGCGAGCAGTACTTC. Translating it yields CASSSGGEQYF.

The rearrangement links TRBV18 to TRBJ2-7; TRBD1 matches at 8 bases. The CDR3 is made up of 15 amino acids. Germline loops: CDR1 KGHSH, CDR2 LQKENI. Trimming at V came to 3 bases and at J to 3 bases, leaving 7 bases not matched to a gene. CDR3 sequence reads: CASSPGQGFYYEQYF. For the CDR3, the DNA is TGTGCCAGCTCACCTGGACAGGGATTTTACTACGAGCAGTACTTC. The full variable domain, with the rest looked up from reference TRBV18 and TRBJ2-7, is NAGVMQNPRHLVRRRGQEARLRCSPMKGHSHVYWYRQLPEEGLKFMVYLQKENIIDESGMPKERFSAEFPKEGPSILRIQQVVRGDSAAYFCASSPGQGFYYEQYFGPGTRLTVT.

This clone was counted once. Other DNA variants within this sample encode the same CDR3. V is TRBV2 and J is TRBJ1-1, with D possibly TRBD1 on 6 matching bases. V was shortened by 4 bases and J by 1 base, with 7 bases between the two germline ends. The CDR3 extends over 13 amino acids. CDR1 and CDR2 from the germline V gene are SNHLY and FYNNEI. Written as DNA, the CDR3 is TGTGCCAGCAGTGGACAGGCGAACACTGAAGCTTTCTTT. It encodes CASSGQANTEAFF.

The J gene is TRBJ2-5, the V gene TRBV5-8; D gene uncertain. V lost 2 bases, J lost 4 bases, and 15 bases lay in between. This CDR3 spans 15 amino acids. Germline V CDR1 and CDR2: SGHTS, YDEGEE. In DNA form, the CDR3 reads TGTGCCAGCAGCTTACTTTATTGGGTAAGAGAGACCCAGTACTTC. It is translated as CASSLLYWVRETQYF.

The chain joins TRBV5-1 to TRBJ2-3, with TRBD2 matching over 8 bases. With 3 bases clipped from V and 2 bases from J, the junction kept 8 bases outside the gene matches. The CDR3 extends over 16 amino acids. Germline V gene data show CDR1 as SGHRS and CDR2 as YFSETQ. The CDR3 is CASSSGLEQPTDTQYF. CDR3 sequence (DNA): TGCGCCAGCAGCTCGGGACTAGAACAGCCCACAGATACGCAGTATTTT.

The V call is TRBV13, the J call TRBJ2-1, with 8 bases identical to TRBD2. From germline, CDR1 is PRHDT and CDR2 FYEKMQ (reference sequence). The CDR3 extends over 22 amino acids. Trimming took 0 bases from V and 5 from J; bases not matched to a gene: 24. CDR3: CASSLGYSRGLGIAGPDNEQFF. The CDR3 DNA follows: TGTGCCAGCAGCTTAGGATACAGTCGGGGACTGGGGATAGCGGGGCCCGACAATGAGCAGTTCTTC.

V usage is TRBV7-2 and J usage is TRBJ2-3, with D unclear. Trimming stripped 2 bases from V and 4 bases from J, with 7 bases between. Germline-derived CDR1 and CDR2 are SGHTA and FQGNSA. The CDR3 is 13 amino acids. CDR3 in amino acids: CASSLNHPDTQYF. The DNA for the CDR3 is TGTGCCAGCAGCTTAAATCACCCAGATACGCAGTATTTT.

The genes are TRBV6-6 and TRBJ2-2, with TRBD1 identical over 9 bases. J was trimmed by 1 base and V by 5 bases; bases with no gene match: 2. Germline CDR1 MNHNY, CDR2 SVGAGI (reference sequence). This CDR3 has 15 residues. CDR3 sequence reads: CASSHRGLNTGELFF. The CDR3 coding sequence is TGTGCCAGCAGTCACAGGGGGCTGAACACCGGGGAGCTGTTTTTT.

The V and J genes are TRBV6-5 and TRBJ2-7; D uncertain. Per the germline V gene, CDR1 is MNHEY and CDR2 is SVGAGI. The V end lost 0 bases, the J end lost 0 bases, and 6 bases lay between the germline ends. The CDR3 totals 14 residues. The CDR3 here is CASSYSPNSYEQYF. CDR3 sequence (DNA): TGTGCCAGCAGTTACTCGCCCAACTCCTACGAGCAGTACTTC.

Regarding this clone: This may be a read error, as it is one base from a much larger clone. The CDR3 DNA reads as TGTGCCAGCAGCTTAGGGGGATATCAGCCCCAGCATTTT. It translates to CASSLGGYQPQHF. The chain employs TRBV11-2 and TRBJ1-5; unclear D gene. Germline V lookup: CDR1 SGHAT, CDR2 FQNNGV. The length of the CDR3 is 13 residues. V lost 1 base to trimming and J lost 5 bases, with 6 bases between them.

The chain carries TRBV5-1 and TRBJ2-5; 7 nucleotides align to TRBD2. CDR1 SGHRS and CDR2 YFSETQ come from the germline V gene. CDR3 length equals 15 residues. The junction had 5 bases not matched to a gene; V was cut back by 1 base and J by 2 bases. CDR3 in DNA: TGCGCCAGCAGCTTGACGAGACTAGCACAAGAGACCCAGTACTTC. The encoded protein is CASSLTRLAQETQYF.

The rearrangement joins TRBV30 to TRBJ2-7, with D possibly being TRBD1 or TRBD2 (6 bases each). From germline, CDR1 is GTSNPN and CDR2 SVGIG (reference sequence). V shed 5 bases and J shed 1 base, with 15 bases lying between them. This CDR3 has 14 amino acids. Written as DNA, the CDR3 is TGTGCCTGGGTTACGACAGGAGGGTCCTACGAGCAGTACTTC. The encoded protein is CAWVTTGGSYEQYF.

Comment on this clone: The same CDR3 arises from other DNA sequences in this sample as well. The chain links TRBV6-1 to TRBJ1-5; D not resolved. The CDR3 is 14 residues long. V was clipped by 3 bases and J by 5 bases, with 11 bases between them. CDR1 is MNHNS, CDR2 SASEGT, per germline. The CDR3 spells CASSEGGRDQPQHF. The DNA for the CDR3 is TGTGCCAGCAGTGAGGGTGGGCGGGATCAGCCCCAGCATTTT.

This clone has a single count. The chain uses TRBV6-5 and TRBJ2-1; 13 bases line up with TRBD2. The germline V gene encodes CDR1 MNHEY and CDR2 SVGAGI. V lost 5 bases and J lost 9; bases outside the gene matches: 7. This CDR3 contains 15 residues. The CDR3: CASSLTSGRSGEQFF. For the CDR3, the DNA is TGTGCCAGCAGTCTGACTAGCGGGAGGTCCGGTGAGCAGTTCTTC.

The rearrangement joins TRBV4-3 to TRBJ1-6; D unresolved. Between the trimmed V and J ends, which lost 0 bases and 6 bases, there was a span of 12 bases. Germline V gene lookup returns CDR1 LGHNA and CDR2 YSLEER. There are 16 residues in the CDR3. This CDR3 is CASSQDSRVPNSPLHF. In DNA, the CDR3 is TGCGCCAGCAGCCAAGATTCAAGAGTACCTAATTCACCCCTCCACTTT.

The CDR3 sequence: CASSLALAGEDTQYF. CDR3 nucleotide sequence: TGCGCCAGCAGCTTGGCTCTAGCGGGAGAAGATACGCAGTATTTT. The genes are TRBV5-1 and TRBJ2-3; TRBD2 matches 10 bases. CDR1 is SGHRS, CDR2 YFSETQ, per germline. The CDR3 has 15 amino acids. The V and J ends lost 0 bases and 5 bases, in that order; junction bases with no gene match: 3.

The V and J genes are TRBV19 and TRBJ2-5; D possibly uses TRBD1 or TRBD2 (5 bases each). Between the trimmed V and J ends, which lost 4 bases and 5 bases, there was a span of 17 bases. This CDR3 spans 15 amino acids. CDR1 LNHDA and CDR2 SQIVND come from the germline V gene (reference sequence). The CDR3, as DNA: TGTGCCAGTAGTACGGGGACCTCCTCCAGGGAGACCCAGTACTTC. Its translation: CASSTGTSSRETQYF.

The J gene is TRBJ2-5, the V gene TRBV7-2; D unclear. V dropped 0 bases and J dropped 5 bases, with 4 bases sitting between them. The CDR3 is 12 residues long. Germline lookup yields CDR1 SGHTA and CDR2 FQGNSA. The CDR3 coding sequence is TGTGCCAGCAGCTTAGCCCCCGAGACCCAGTACTTC. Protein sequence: CASSLAPETQYF.

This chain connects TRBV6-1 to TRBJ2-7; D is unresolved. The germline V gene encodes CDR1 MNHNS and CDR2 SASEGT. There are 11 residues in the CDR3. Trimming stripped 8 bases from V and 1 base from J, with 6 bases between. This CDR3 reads CASVASYEQYF. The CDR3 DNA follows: TGTGCCAGCGTGGCGTCCTACGAGCAGTACTTC.

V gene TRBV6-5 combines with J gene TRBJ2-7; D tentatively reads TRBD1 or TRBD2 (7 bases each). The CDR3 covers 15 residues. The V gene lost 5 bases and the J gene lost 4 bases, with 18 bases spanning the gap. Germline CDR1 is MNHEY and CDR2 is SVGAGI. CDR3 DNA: TGTGCCAGCAGTAGAACGACAGGGACTATTTACGAGCAGTACTTC. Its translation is CASSRTTGTIYEQYF.

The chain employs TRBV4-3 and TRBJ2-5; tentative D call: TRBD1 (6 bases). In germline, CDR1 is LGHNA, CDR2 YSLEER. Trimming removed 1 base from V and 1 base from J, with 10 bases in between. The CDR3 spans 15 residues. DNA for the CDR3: TGCGCCAGCAGCCAAGTATGGGGGCCCCAAGAGACCCAGTACTTC. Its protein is CASSQVWGPQETQYF.

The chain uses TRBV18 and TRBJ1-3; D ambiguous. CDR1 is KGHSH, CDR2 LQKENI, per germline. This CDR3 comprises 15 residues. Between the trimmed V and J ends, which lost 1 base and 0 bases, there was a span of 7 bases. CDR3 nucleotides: TGTGCCAGCTCACCACTAACAATCTCTGGAAACACCATATATTTT. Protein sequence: CASSPLTISGNTIYF.

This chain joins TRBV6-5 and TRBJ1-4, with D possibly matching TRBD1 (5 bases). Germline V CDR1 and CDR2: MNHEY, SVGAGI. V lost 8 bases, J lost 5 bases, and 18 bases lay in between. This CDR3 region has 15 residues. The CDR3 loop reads CASAEGSLGNEKLFF. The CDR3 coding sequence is TGTGCCAGCGCGGAGGGGAGCCTCGGGAATGAAAAACTGTTTTTT.